This T cell receptor beta chain is drawn from a study of blood T cell repertoires in COVID-19. Generated by immunoSEQ multiplex PCR, the TCRdb table keeps only in-frame clones and is missing some. The sample lists approximately 300,000 clones, approximately 88% occurring once. V was cut by 1 base and J by 6 bases, with 22 bases left in between. Germline V gene sequence: CDR1 SEHNR, CDR2 FQNEAQ (reference sequence). This CDR3 comprises 17 residues. The sample holds a few counts of this clone. This TCR derives from a man aged 18 to 29 who had recovered from COVID-19. J is TRBJ2-7 and V is TRBV7-9; TRBD2 is a possible D gene (7 bases). The sample was peripheral blood. CDR3 loop: CASSLGGLAALSSEQYF. The CDR3 coding sequence is TGTGCCAGCAGCTTAGGGGGGCTAGCGGCCCTTTCAAGCGAGCAGTACTTC.